This TCR beta chain emerged from a study of cytomegalovirus exposure and HLA in healthy donors. Primers included in the PCR were 60 Vbeta and 13 Jbeta primers. The repertoire was sequenced with immunoSEQ multiplex PCR; TCRdb's copy has only in-frame clones and lacks some. The sample shows 150,000 to 200,000 clones, more than 85% of them seen only once. This CDR3 contains 11 residues. V was pared by 0 bases and J by 14 bases, with 8 bases between. The germline CDR1 and CDR2 sequences are MRHNA and SNTAGT. Sequenced: PBMCs. The receptor was isolated from a woman between 18 and 30 years old in good health and CMV-seronegative. The V gene is TRBV6-4, the J gene TRBJ2-1; D possibly corresponds to TRBD1 (5 bases). The CDR3 sequence is CASSDSKGEFF. The CDR3 nucleotides read TGTGCCAGCAGTGACTCGAAAGGGGAGTTCTTC.